These 5 T cell receptor beta chains share one sample of origin, sequenced in a study of early T cells in non-severe SARS-CoV-2 infection. TCRdb passed the 5' RACE reads through MiXCR, listing each CDR3 protein once. The table has roughly 64,000 distinct CDR3 sequences, around 13% seen once; the top ten hold 4% to 4.5%. The sequenced sample was whole blood. These receptors were taken from an adult who was a healthcare worker with PCR-confirmed SARS-CoV-2 infection or an uninfected control (not recorded which).

This chain uses TRBV12-3 or TRBV12-4 with TRBJ2-2, with TRBD2 matching over 9 bases. Losses at the gene ends were 6 bases for V and 4 bases for J; bases not matched to a gene: 6. There are 15 residues in the CDR3. CDR3 nucleotides: TGTGCCAGCAGGGTAGCGGGGGCTCGCACCGGGGAGCTGTTTTTT. This translates into CASRVAGARTGELFF.

Here the CDR3 reads CASSSGQAGGYTF. The CDR3 nucleotides read TGTGCCAGCAGTTCCGGACAGGCGGGTGGCTACACCTTC. This chain joins TRBV28 and TRBJ1-2; 7 positions match TRBD1. V was pared by 4 bases and J by 7 bases, with 6 bases of the junction left unmatched. The CDR3 contains 13 residues. Per germline, CDR1 MDHEN and CDR2 SYDVKM.

V and J are TRBV20-1 and TRBJ2-1, with a weak D call TRBD1 (5 bases). Trimming left V 3 bases short and J 8 bases short, with 17 bases between. There are 14 residues in the CDR3. The germline CDR1 and CDR2 sequences are DFQATT and SNEGSKA (reference sequence). The CDR3 loop reads CSASAFQGFYEQFF. The CDR3 coding sequence is TGCAGTGCTAGCGCATTCCAGGGTTTCTATGAGCAGTTCTTC.

This clonotype was observed a handful of times. The rearrangement links TRBV11-2 to TRBJ1-1; possibly TRBD1 for D (6 bases). V gave up 4 bases and J gave up 0 bases, with 15 bases separating them. Per germline, CDR1 SGHAT and CDR2 FQNNGV. The CDR3 consists of 16 residues. DNA of the CDR3: TGTGCCAGCAGCTATACAGGGCGGCCGATGAACACTGAAGCTTTCTTT. Encoded protein: CASSYTGRPMNTEAFF.

This clonotype has more than one count but fewer than ten. CDR3 sequence reads: CSPLGVGGEQFF. CDR3 DNA: TGCAGCCCCCTCGGGGTGGGCGGTGAGCAGTTCTTC. The rearrangement links TRBV29-1 to TRBJ2-1, with D tentatively TRBD2 (5 bases). CDR1 is SQVTM, CDR2 ANQGSEA, per germline. The CDR3 length is 12 residues. V lost 8 bases, J lost 9 bases, and 17 bases lay in between.